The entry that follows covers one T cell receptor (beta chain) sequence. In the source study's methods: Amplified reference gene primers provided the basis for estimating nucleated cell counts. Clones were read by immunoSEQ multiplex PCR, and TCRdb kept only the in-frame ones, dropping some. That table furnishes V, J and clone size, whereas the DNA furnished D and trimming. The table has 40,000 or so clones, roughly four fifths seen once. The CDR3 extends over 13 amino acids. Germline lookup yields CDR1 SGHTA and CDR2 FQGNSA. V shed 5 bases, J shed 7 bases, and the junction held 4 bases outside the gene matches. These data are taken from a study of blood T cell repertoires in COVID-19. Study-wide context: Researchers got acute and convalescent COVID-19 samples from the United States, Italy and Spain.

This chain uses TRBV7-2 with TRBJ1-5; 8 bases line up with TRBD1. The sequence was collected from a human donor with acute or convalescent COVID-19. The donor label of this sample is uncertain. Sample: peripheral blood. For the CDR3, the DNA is TGTGCCAGCAGCCAGGGGGCAAGGCAGCCCCAGCATTTT. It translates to CASSQGARQPQHF. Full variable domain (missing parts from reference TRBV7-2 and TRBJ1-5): GAGVSQSPSNKVTEKGKDVELRCDPISGHTALYWYRQSLGQGLEFLIYFQGNSAPDKSGLPSDRFSAERTGGSVSTLTIQRTQQEDSAVYLCASSQGARQPQHFGDGTRLSIL.